This TCR beta chain was found in a study of beta chain features in type 1 diabetes. As for the study in general: All of the samples together had 107,917,701 sorted cells examined. The study's findings and limits: The naive, central memory and Treg TCRB repertoires looked more alike in patients than they did in healthy donors.

This clone was seen more than once but under ten times. The antigen is unknown. V lost 1 base to trimming and J lost 1 base; unmatched junction nucleotides: 3. The germline V gene encodes CDR1 MGHRA and CDR2 YSYEKL. The CDR3 runs to 15 residues. Every sorted population was more than 95% pure. The investigators reverse transcribed all of the isolated RNA, so they sequenced expressed TCRB transcripts. The protocol was immunoSEQ multiplex PCR, while the TCRdb copy is restricted to in-frame clones and leaves out a portion. The table lists 400,000 to 450,000 clones, about 15% of them singletons, with approximately 0.038% in the top ten.

The sequence came from a man under 40 in good health. Specimen: naive CD4+ T cells from blood. This chain links TRBV4-1 with TRBJ2-5, with 7 bases lining up with TRBD1. This CDR3 is CASSQVRGTQETQYF. The CDR3, as DNA: TGCGCCAGCAGCCAAGTCAGGGGGACCCAAGAGACCCAGTACTTC.